Given below is one T cell receptor (beta chain) in context. Its target is not known. This entry belongs to a study of beta chain features in type 1 diabetes. The study's findings and limits: Using cDNA template may skew counts toward highly expressing activated cells. Naive, central memory and regulatory TCRB repertoires appeared more similar among patients than healthy donors.

Trimming removed 2 bases from V and 11 bases from J, with 10 bases in between. This CDR3 is 13 amino acids long. Per the germline V gene, CDR1 is MDHEN and CDR2 is SYDVKM. CD45RO/CCR7/CD25/CD127/CD95/CD27 staining was used to isolate CD4+ naive, central memory, regulatory and stem cell-like memory cells by sorting. Expressed TCRB transcripts were sequenced because the entire RNA isolate underwent reverse transcription. Method: immunoSEQ multiplex PCR; TCRdb's copy keeps in-frame clones and lacks some. The table records hundreds of thousands of clones, 11% of them present only once. The specimen sequenced was naive CD4+ T cells from blood. This TCR derives from a woman aged 18-29 years in good health. The V and J genes are TRBV28 and TRBJ2-6; tentatively, D is TRBD2 (5 bases). In DNA, the CDR3 is TGTGCCAGCAGTTTAGAGGCGGGCCACGTCCTGACTTTC. This codes for CASSLEAGHVLTF.